Shown below are 10 T cell receptor beta chains from a single sample sequenced in a study of cytomegalovirus exposure and HLA in healthy donors. The PCR made use of 60 Vbeta and 13 Jbeta primers. Repertoires were generated with immunoSEQ multiplex PCR, while TCRdb's copy carries only in-frame clones and drops some. This table holds around 230,000 clones, about three quarters found once. Sequenced: PBMCs. The receptors were gathered from a male donor in good health and CMV-seronegative.

CDR3 region: CASSQESRLPYNSPLHF. DNA for the CDR3: TGTGCCAGCAGCCAGGAAAGCCGCTTGCCCTATAATTCACCCCTCCACTTT. The chain employs TRBV7-9 and TRBJ1-6; D remains unclear. Trimming took 5 bases from V and 2 from J, leaving 16 bases between them. Germline CDR1 reads SEHNR; CDR2 reads FQNEAQ (reference sequence). The CDR3 is 17 amino acids.

V and J are TRBV4-2 and TRBJ2-7, with unresolved D. The CDR3 has 14 amino acids. Germline CDR1 reads LGHNA; CDR2 reads YNFKEQ. The ends were cut back, 5 bases at V and 2 bases at J, with 13 bases in the middle. The CDR3 sequence: CASSDGDGPYEQYF. CDR3 nucleotide sequence: TGTGCCAGCAGCGATGGAGACGGCCCCTACGAGCAGTACTTC.

The chain is built from TRBV7-3 and TRBJ2-3; TRBD2 agrees at 9 bases. This CDR3 has 17 residues. V trimming: 6 bases; J trimming: 2 bases; junction bases outside the gene matches: 12. The germline gives CDR1 SGHTA, CDR2 FQGTGA. The CDR3 loop reads CASSLGAGGSFTDTQYF. In nucleotides, the CDR3 is TGTGCCAGCAGTTTAGGGGCGGGGGGGTCCTTCACAGATACGCAGTATTTT.

This chain uses TRBV4-3 with TRBJ2-5; 14 bases agree with TRBD2. This CDR3 spans 19 amino acids. V lost 4 bases and J lost 1; bases outside the gene matches: 11. The V gene's germline CDR1 is LGHNA and CDR2 YSLEER. CDR3 protein: CASSPATSGRAGGQETQYF. In nucleotides, the CDR3 is TGCGCCAGCAGCCCTGCGACTAGCGGGAGGGCCGGGGGCCAAGAGACCCAGTACTTC.

The chain uses TRBV10-3 and TRBJ1-5; the match to TRBD1 covers 8 bases. Germline values: CDR1 ENHRY, CDR2 SYGVKD. V lost 3 bases, J lost 7 bases, and 8 bases stayed unmatched. The CDR3 consists of 15 residues. As DNA, the CDR3 is TGTGCCATCAGTGATTATGGACAGGGAGGCCAGCCCCAGCATTTT. Amino acid sequence: CAISDYGQGGQPQHF.

This rearrangement joins TRBV7-2 to TRBJ2-1; 9 nucleotides line up with TRBD2. CDR3 size: 16 residues. V gave up 5 bases and J gave up 3 bases; unmatched junction bases: 8. Germline CDR1 SGHTA, CDR2 FQGNSA. The CDR3 sequence: CASSPLATSGYNEQFF. The CDR3 coding sequence is TGTGCCAGCAGCCCTCTAGCGACTAGCGGCTACAATGAGCAGTTCTTC.

The V call is TRBV10-3, the J call TRBJ1-1, with 9 bases matching TRBD1. Germline assignment: CDR1 ENHRY and CDR2 SYGVKD. The ends lost 3 bases at V and 10 bases at J; junction bases unmatched: 3. CDR3 length: 12 residues. CDR3 in DNA: TGTGCCATCAGTGAAGGGACAGGGAGAGCTTTCTTT. Its translation is CAISEGTGRAFF.

CDR3 sequence (DNA): TGCGCCAGCAGCCCCAGGGGACCGATCGGCGGGGAGCTGTTTTTT. Protein sequence: CASSPRGPIGGELFF. The chain uses TRBV5-1 and TRBJ2-2, with TRBD1 as a possible D gene (6 bases). Germline V CDR1 and CDR2: SGHRS, YFSETQ. V was shortened by 4 bases and J by 7 bases, with 17 bases between the two germline ends. The CDR3 loop spans 15 amino acids.

The rearrangement links TRBV25-1 to TRBJ2-3; 9 positions agree with TRBD1. Germline V lookup: CDR1 MGHDK, CDR2 SYGVNS. Trimming removed 7 bases from V and 5 bases from J; junction bases left unmatched: 7. This CDR3 comprises 14 residues. The CDR3 region is CASTEHRGQDTQYF. The CDR3 DNA sequence: TGTGCCAGCACCGAGCACAGGGGGCAAGATACGCAGTATTTT.

Here the CDR3 reads CAITSGLAGVQNEQFF. The CDR3 region has the DNA TGTGCCATCACATCCGGACTAGCGGGAGTTCAAAATGAGCAGTTCTTC. This chain joins TRBV10-3 and TRBJ2-1, with 13 bases identical to TRBD2. The trim removed 7 bases at V and 7 bases at J, leaving 10 bases unmatched. Germline V CDR1 and CDR2: ENHRY, SYGVKD. The CDR3 spans 16 residues.